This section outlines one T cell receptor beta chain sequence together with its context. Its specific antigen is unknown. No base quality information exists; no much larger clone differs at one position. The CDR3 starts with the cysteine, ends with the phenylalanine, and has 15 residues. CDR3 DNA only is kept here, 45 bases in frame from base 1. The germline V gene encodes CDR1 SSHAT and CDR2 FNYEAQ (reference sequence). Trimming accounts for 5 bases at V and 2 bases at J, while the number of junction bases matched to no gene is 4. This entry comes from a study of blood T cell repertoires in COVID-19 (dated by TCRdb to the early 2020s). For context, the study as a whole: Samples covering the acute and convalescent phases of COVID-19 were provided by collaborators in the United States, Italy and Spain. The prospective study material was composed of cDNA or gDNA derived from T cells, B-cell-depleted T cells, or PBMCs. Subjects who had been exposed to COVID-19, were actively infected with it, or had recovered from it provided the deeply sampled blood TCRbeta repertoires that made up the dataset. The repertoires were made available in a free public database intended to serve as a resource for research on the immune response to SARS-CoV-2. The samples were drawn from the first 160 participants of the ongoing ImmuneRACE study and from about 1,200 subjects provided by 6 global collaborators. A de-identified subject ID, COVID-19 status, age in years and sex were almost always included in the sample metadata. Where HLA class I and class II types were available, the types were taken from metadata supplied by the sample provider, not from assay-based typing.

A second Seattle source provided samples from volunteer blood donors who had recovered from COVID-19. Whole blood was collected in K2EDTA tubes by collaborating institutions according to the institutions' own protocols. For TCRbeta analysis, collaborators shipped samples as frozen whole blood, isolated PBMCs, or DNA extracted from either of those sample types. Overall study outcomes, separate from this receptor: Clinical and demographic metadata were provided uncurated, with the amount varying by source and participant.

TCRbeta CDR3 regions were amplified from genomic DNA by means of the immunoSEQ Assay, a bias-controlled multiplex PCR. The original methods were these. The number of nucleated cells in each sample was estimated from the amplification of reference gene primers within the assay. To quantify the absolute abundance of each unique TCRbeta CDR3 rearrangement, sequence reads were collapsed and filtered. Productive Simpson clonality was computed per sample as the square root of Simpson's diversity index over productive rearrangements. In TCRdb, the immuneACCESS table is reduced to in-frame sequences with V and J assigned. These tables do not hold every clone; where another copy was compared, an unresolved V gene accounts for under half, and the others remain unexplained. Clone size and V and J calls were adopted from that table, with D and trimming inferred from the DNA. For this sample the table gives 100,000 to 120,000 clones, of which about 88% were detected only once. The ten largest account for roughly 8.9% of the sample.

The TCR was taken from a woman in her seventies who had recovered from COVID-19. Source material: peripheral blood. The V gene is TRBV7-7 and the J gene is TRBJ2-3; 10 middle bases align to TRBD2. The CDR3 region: CASSTGLAVTDTQYF. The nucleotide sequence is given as TGTGCCAGCAGCACCGGACTAGCGGTCACAGATACGCAGTATTTT.